This TCR beta chain is from a study of control samples from healthy donors and cancer patients. The data were produced by immunoSEQ multiplex PCR, yet TCRdb's version contains in-frame clones alone and is incomplete. The sample yields 150,000 to 200,000 clones, less than 95% seen once. The ends were cut back, 4 bases at V and 0 bases at J, with 13 bases in the middle. The germline CDR1 and CDR2 sequences are ENHRY and SYGVKD. The CDR3 runs to 16 residues. This TCR came from a man in his 60s with colorectal cancer. The specimen was PBMCs. This chain links TRBV10-3 with TRBJ1-3; maybe TRBD1 (5 bases). This CDR3 reads CAISVSGTISGNTIYF. CDR3 sequence (DNA): TGTGCCATCAGTGTTTCAGGGACCATCTCTGGAAACACCATATATTTT.